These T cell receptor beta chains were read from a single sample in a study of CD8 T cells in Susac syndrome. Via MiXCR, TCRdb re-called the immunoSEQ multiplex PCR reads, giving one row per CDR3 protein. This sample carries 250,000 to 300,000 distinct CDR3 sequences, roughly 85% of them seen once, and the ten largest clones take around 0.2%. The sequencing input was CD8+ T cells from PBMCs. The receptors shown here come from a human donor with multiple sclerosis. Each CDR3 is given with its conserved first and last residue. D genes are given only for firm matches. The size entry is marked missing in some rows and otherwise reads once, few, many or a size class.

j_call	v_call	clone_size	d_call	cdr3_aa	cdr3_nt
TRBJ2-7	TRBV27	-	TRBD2	CATGAGRGYEQYF	TGTGCCACCGGAGCGGGACGAGGCTACGAGCAGTACTTC
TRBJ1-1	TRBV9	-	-	CASSVVMNTEAFF	TGTGCCAGCAGCGTCGTTATGAACACTGAAGCTTTCTTT
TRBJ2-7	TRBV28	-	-	CASSLGLGERREAYEQYF	TGTGCCAGCAGTTTAGGCCTGGGCGAGAGAAGGGAGGCTTACGAGCAGTACTTC
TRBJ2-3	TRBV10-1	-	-	CASSKGQVAQYF	TGCGCCAGCAGTAAAGGACAAGTTGCGCAGTATTTT
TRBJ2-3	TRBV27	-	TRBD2	CASSLTSGPFRADTQYF	TGTGCCAGCAGTTTAACTAGCGGGCCCTTTCGGGCAGATACGCAGTATTTT
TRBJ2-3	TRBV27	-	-	CASSLGDPNPDTQYF	TGTGCCAGCAGTTTAGGGGACCCAAACCCAGATACGCAGTATTTT
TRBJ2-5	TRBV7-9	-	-	CASSLGRGQRLYQETQYF	TGTGCCAGCAGCTTAGGGAGGGGGCAGCGTCTGTACCAAGAGACCCAGTACTTC
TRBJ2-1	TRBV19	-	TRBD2	CASSIDLTSGIYNEQFF	TGTGCCAGTAGTATAGATCTAACTAGCGGTATCTACAATGAGCAGTTCTTC
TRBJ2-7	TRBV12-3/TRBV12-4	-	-	CASSYGWYEQYF	TGTGCCAGCAGTTATGGGTGGTACGAGCAGTACTTC
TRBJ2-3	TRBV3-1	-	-	CASSYTQDADTQYF	TGTGCCAGCAGCTATACACAGGACGCAGATACGCAGTATTTT
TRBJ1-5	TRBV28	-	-	CASSLRGFGNQPQHF	TGTGCCAGCAGTTTACGGGGATTTGGCAATCAGCCCCAGCATTTT
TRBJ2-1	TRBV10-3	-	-	CAISIDSPLYNEQFF	TGTGCCATCAGTATAGACTCCCCCCTGTACAATGAGCAGTTCTTC
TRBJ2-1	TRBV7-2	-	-	CASTGLALYNEQFF	TGTGCCAGCACTGGGCTAGCGCTGTACAATGAGCAGTTCTTC
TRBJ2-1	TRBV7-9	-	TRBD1	CASSPLRDRGYNEQFF	TGTGCCAGCAGTCCTCTCCGGGACAGGGGTTACAATGAGCAGTTCTTC
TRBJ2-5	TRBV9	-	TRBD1	CASSGGTGAWETQYF	TGTGCCAGCAGCGGAGGGACAGGGGCGTGGGAGACCCAGTACTTC
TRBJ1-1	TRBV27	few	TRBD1	CASSPWTGGNTEAFF	TGTGCCAGCAGTCCTTGGACAGGGGGGAACACTGAAGCTTTCTTT
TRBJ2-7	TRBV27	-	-	CASSPPHRARRGPLRPEQYF	TGTGCCAGCAGTCCCCCCCATAGGGCGCGGAGGGGTCCTCTCCGTCCCGAGCAGTACTTC
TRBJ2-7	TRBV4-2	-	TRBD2	CASSQGRETIYEQYF	TGTGCCAGCAGCCAAGGGCGGGAGACAATCTACGAGCAGTACTTC
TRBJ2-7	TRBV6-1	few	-	CASTMDSDEQYF	TGTGCCAGCACCATGGACTCGGACGAGCAGTACTTC
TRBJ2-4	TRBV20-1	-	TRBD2	CSARGSGRDLAKNIQYF	TGCAGTGCTAGAGGTAGCGGGAGGGATTTGGCCAAAAACATTCAGTACTTC
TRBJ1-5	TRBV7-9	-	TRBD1	CASSQQTGDQPQHF	TGTGCCAGCAGCCAACAGACAGGGGATCAGCCCCAGCATTTT
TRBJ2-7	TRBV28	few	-	CASSLPPYEQYF	TGTGCCAGCAGTTTACCCCCCTACGAGCAGTACTTC
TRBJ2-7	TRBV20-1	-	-	CSAREAEGTYEQYF	TGCAGTGCTAGAGAGGCAGAAGGCACCTACGAGCAGTACTTC
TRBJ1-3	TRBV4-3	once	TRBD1	CASSPRQGPGNTIYF	TGCGCCAGCAGCCCTAGACAGGGGCCTGGAAACACCATATATTTT
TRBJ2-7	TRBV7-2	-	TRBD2	CASSQLAGGPYEQYF	TGTGCCAGCAGCCAGCTAGCGGGAGGGCCCTACGAGCAGTACTTC
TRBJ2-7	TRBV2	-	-	CASSGWWVSEQYF	TGTGCCAGCAGTGGGTGGTGGGTCTCCGAGCAGTACTTC
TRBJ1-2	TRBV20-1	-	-	CSASISDTF	TGCAGTGCTAGTATCAGCGACACCTTC
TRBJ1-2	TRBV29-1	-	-	CSVENRLLSGYTF	TGCAGCGTTGAAAACAGGCTCCTCTCAGGCTACACCTTC
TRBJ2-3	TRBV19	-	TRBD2	CASSSVAGGTDTQYF	TGTGCCAGTAGTAGTGTGGCGGGAGGGACAGATACGCAGTATTTT
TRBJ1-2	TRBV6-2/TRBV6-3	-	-	CASSIRGDYYGYTF	TGTGCCAGCAGTATCCGGGGGGACTACTATGGCTACACCTTC
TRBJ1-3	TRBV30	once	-	CACRSGNTIYF	TGTGCCTGTCGGTCTGGAAACACCATATATTTT
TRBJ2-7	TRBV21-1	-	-	CASSKTLTLNAYEQYF	TGTGCCAGCAGTAAGACCTTGACATTGAACGCCTACGAGCAGTACTTC
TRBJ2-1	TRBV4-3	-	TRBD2	CASSPRRLAGGLPYNEQFF	TGCGCCAGCAGCCCCCGGAGACTAGCGGGAGGCTTACCTTACAATGAGCAGTTCTTC
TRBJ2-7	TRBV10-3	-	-	CATRLESSYEQYF	TGTGCCACCCGACTAGAGAGCTCCTACGAGCAGTACTTC
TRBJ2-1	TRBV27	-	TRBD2	CASSFREGGHEQFF	TGTGCCAGCAGTTTTCGGGAGGGCGGCCATGAGCAGTTCTTC
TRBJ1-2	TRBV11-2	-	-	CASSLEAEYGYTF	TGTGCCAGCAGCTTAGAGGCAGAGTATGGCTACACCTTC
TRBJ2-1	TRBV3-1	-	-	CASSPSVGAGGHEQFF	TGTGCCAGCAGCCCCTCCGTCGGGGCTGGGGGACATGAGCAGTTCTTC
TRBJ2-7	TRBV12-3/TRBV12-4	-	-	CASSPLSSYEQYF	TGTGCCAGCAGCCCACTCAGCTCCTACGAGCAGTACTTC
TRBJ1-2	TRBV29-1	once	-	CSVVAGGGYTF	TGCAGCGTTGTCGCGGGTGGTGGCTACACCTTC
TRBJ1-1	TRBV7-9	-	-	CASILDRSYTEAFF	TGTGCCAGCATCCTCGACAGATCTTACACTGAAGCTTTCTTT
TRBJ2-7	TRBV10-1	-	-	CASSASGTTYEQYF	TGCGCCAGCAGCGCGTCTGGCACCACCTACGAGCAGTACTTC
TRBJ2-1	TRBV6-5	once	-	CASSPIDAMSEQFF	TGTGCCAGCAGTCCAATAGACGCGATGTCTGAGCAGTTCTTC
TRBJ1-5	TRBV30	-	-	CAWSRDGQPQHF	TGTGCCTGGTCCAGGGACGGGCAGCCCCAGCATTTT
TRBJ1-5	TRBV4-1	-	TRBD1	CASSQETGIQPQHF	TGCGCCAGCAGCCAAGAGACAGGGATTCAGCCCCAGCATTTT
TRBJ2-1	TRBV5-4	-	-	CASSLVVAKNEQFF	TGTGCCAGCAGCTTGGTGGTAGCCAAGAATGAGCAGTTCTTC
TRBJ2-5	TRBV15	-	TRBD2	CATSRLSAGGAETQYF	TGTGCCACCAGCCGCCTATCTGCGGGAGGGGCTGAGACCCAGTACTTC
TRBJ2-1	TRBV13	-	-	CASSLQGYSYNEQFF	TGTGCCAGCAGCTTGCAGGGGTACTCCTACAATGAGCAGTTCTTC
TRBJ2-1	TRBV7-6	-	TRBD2	CASSLNSGLAETSYNEQFF	TGTGCCAGCAGCTTAAACTCTGGACTAGCGGAGACCTCCTACAATGAGCAGTTCTTC
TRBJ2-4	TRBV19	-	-	CASSTRVDIQYF	TGTGCCAGTAGTACGCGGGTTGACATTCAGTACTTC
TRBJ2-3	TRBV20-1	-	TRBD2	CSATPLAGSSTDTQYF	TGCAGTGCCACTCCCTTAGCGGGAAGCAGCACAGATACGCAGTATTTT
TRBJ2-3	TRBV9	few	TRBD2	CASSLAGVTDTQYF	TGTGCCAGCAGTTTAGCGGGAGTCACAGATACGCAGTATTTT
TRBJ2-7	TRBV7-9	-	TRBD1	CASTESGQNYEQYF	TGTGCCAGCACCGAATCGGGACAGAACTACGAGCAGTACTTC
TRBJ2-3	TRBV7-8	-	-	CASRPGGVGTDTQYF	TGTGCCAGCAGACCCGGCGGGGTGGGCACAGATACGCAGTATTTT
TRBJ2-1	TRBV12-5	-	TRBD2	CASGLGGTSGSREQFF	TGTGCTAGTGGTTTGGGGGGGACTAGCGGGAGTCGGGAGCAGTTCTTC
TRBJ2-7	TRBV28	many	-	CASSLDSSYEQYF	TGTGCCAGCAGTTTAGACAGCTCCTACGAGCAGTACTTC
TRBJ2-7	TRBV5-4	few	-	CASSLLGGSYEQYF	TGTGCCAGCAGCTTGCTCGGGGGCTCCTACGAGCAGTACTTC
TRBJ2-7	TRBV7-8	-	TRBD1	CASSRDREYSYEQYF	TGTGCCAGCAGCCGGGACAGGGAATATTCGTACGAGCAGTACTTC
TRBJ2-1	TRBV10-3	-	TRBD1	CAISGVEIMGQGGYNEQFF	TGTGCCATCAGTGGCGTAGAAATAATGGGACAGGGGGGATACAATGAGCAGTTCTTC